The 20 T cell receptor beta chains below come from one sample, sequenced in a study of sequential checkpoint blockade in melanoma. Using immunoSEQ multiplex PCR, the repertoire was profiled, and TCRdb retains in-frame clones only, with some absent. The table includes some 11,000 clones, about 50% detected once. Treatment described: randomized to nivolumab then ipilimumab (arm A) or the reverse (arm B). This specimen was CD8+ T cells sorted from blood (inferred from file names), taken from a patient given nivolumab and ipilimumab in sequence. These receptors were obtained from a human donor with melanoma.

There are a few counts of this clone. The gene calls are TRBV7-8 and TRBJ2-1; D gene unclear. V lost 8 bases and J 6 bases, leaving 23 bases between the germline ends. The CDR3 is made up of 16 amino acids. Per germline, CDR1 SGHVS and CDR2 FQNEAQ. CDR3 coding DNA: TGTGCCAGCCCTCTCTCCATAGCTCCCGGATCCAATGAGCAGTTCTTC. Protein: CASPLSIAPGSNEQFF.

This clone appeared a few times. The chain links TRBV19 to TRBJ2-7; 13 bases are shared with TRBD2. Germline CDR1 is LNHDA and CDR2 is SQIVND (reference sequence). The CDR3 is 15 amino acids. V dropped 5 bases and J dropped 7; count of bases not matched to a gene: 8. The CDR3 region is CASSPTSGRAWEQYF. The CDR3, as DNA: TGTGCCAGTAGTCCCACTAGCGGGAGGGCCTGGGAGCAGTACTTC.

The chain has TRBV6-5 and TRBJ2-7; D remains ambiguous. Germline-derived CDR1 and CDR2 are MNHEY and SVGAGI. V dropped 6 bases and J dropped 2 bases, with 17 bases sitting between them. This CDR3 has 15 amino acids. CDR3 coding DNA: TGTGCCAGCAGCCGCAGTGGGCCGGTCCCCTACGAGCAGTACTTC. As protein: CASSRSGPVPYEQYF.

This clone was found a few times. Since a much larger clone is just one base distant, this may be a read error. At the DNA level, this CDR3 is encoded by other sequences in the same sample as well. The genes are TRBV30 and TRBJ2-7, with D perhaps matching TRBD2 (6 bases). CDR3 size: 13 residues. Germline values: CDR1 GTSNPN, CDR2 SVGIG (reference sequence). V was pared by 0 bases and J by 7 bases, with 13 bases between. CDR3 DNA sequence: TGTGCCTGGAGTGTTGGAGGCGCGGGGGAGCAGTACTTC. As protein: CAWSVGGAGEQYF.

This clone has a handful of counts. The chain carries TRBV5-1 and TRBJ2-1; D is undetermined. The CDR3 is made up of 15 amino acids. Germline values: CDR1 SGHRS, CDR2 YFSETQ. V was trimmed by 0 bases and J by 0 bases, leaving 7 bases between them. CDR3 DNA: TGCGCCAGCAGCTTGGATTATAGCTCCTACAATGAGCAGTTCTTC. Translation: CASSLDYSSYNEQFF. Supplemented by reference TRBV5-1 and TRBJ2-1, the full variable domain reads KAGVTQTPRYLIKTRGQQVTLSCSPISGHRSVSWYQQTPGQGLQFLFEYFSETQRNKGNFPGRFSGRQFSNSRSEMNVSTLELGDSALYLCASSLDYSSYNEQFFGPGTRLTVL.

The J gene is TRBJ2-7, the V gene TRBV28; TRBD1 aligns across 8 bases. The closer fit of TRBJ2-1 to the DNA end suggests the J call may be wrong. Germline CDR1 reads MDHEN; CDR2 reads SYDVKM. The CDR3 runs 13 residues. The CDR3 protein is CASSSGTGNEQFF. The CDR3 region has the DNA TGTGCCAGCAGTTCCGGGACAGGCAATGAGCAGTTCTTC.

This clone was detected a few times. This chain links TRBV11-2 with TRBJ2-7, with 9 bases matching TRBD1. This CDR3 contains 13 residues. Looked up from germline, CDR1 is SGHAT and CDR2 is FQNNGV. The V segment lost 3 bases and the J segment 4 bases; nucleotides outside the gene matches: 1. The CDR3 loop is CASSFGQGYEQYF. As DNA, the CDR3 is TGTGCCAGCAGCTTTGGACAGGGGTACGAGCAGTACTTC.

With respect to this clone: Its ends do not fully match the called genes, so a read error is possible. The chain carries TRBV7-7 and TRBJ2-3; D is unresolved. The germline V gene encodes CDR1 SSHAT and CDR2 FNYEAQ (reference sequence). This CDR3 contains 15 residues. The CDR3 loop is CASSPGFEGTDTQYF. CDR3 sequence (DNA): TGTGCTAGCAGTCCCGGGTTCGAAGGCACAGATACGCAGTATTTT. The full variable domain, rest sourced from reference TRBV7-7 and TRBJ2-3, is GAGVSQSPRYKVTKRGQDVTLRCDPISSHATLYWYQQALGQGPEFLTYFNYEAQPDKSGLPSDRFSAERPEGSISTLTIQRTEQRDSAMYRCASSPGFEGTDTQYFGPGTRLTVL.

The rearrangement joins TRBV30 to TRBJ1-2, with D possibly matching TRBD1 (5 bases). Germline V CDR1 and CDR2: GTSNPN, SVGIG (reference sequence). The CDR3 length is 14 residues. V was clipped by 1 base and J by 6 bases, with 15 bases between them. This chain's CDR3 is CAWSALGGADGYTF. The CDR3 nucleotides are TGTGCCTGGAGTGCTTTAGGAGGGGCGGATGGCTACACCTTC.

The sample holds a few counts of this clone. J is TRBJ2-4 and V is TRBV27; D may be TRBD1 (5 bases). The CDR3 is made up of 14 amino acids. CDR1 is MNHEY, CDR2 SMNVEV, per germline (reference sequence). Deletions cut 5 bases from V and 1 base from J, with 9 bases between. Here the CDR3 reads CASSGADAKNIQYF. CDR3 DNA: TGTGCCAGCAGTGGGGCAGACGCCAAAAACATTCAGTACTTC.

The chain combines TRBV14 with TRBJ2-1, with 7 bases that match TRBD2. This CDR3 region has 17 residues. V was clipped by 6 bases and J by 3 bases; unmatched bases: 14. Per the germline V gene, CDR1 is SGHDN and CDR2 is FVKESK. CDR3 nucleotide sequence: TGTGCCAGCAGGCCCTATGGGGCGGGAGTTCTCTACAATGAGCAGTTCTTC. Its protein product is CASRPYGAGVLYNEQFF.

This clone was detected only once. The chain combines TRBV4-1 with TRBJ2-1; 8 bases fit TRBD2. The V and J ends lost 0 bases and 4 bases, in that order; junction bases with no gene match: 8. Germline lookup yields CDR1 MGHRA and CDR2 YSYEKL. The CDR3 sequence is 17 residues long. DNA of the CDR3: TGCGCCAGCAGCCAAGATTTCGGGGGGGAAAGGTACAATGAGCAGTTCTTC. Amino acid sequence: CASSQDFGGERYNEQFF.

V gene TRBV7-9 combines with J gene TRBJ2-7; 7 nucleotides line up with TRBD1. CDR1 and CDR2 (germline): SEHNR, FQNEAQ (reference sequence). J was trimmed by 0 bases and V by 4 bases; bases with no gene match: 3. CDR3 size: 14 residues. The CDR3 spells CASSSGQDSYEQYF. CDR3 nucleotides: TGTGCCAGCAGCTCCGGACAGGACTCCTACGAGCAGTACTTC.

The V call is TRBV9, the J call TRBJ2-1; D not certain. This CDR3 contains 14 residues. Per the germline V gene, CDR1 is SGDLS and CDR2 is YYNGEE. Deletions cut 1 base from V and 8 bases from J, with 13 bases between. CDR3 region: CASSVTRLDDEQFF. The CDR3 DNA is TGTGCCAGCAGCGTAACCCGACTTGACGATGAGCAGTTCTTC.

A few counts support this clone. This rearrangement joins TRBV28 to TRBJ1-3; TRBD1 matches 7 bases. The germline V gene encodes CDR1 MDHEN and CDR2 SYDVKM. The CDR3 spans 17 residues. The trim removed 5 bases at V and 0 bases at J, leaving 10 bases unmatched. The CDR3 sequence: CASSPNVGTASGNTIYF. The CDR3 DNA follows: TGTGCCAGCAGTCCAAACGTCGGGACAGCCTCTGGAAACACCATATATTTT.

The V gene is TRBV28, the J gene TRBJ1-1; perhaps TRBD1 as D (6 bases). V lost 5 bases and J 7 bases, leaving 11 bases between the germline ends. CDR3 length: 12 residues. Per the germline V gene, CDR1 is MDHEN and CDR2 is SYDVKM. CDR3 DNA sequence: TGTGCCAGCAGTCAGGGGCTTGGTGAAGCTTTCTTT. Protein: CASSQGLGEAFF. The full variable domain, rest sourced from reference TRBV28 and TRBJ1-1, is DVKVTQSSRYLVKRTGEKVFLECVQDMDHENMFWYRQDPGLGLRLIYFSYDVKMKEKGDIPEGYSVSREKKERFSLILESASTNQTSMYLCASSQGLGEAFFGQGTRLTVV.

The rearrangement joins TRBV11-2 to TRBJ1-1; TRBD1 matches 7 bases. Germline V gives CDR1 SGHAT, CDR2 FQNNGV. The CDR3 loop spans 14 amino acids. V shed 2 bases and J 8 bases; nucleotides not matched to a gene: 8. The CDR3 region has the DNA TGTGCCAGCAGCTTACAGACAGGGACGGAGGAAGCTTTCTTT. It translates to CASSLQTGTEEAFF.

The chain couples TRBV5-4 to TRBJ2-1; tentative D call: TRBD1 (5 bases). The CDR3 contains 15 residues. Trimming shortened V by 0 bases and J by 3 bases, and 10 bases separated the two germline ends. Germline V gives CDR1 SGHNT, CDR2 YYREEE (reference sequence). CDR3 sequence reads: CASSLAQQDYNEQFF. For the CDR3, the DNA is TGTGCCAGCAGCTTGGCCCAACAGGACTACAATGAGCAGTTCTTC.

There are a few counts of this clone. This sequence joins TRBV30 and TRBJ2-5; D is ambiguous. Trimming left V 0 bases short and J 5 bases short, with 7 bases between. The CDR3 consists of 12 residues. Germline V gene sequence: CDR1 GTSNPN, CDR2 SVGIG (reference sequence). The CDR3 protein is CAWSVAAETQYF. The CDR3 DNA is TGTGCCTGGAGTGTAGCTGCGGAGACCCAGTACTTC.

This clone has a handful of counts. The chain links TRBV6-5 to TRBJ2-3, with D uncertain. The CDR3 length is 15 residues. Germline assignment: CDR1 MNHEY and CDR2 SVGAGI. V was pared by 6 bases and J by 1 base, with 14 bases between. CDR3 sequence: CASSLTTLRTDTQYF. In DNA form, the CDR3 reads TGTGCCAGCAGCCTTACTACACTCCGCACAGATACGCAGTATTTT.